This TCR beta chain was profiled in a study of T cells after yellow fever vaccination. As for the study in general: Where fractions had low cell numbers, libraries were prepared from them with the SMART-Seq v4 Ultra Low Input RNA kit. Notes on the study in general: Among all clonotypes, a small share was observed in both CD4 and CD8 compartments. Although the secondary response was weaker, it peaked faster, at day 5 versus 15.

This CDR3 comprises 18 residues. V lost 2 bases and J lost 2; bases outside the gene matches: 12. CDR1 is SGHVS, CDR2 FNYEAQ, per germline. 5'RACE template switching produced TCR cDNA carrying a universal primer site and UMIs. TCRdb re-called the 5' RACE reads through MiXCR, storing one row per CDR3 protein. The sample includes over 110,000 distinct CDR3 sequences, 7.7% of them seen just once. This clonotype was observed many times. Its target is unknown. The chain is built from TRBV7-6 and TRBJ2-7; 10 nucleotides agree with TRBD2. This TCR was recovered from a man aged 30 to 39 who received the YFV17D yellow fever vaccine. This specimen was CD4+ T cells sorted from PBMCs, taken 5 days after the yellow fever booster vaccination. The CDR3 loop is CASSLFASGSVGAYEQYF. CDR3 DNA sequence: TGTGCCAGCAGCTTATTTGCTAGCGGGAGTGTAGGGGCCTACGAGCAGTACTTC.